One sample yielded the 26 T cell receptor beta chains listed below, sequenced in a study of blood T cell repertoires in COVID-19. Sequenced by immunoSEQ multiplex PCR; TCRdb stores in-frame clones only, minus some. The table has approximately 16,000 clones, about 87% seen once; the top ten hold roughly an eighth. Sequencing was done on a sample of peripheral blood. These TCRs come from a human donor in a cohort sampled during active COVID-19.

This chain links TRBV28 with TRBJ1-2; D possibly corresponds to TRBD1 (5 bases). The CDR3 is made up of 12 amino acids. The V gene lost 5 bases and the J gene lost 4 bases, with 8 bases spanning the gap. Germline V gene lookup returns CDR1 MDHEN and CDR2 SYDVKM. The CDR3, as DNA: TGTGCCAGCAGTACGGGGGGCTATGGCTACACCTTC. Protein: CASSTGGYGYTF.

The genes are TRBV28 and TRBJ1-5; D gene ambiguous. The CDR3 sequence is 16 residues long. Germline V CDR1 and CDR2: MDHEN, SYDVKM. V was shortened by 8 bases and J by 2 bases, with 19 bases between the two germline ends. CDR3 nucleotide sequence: TGTGCCAGCGGCGAACCAGGAGGGTTGGGCAATCAGCCCCAGCATTTT. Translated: CASGEPGGLGNQPQHF.

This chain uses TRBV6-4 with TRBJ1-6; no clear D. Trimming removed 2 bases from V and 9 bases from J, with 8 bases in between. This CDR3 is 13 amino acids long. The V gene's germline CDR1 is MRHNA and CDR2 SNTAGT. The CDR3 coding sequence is TGTGCCAGCAGTGACGAACTCTCTTCACCCCTCCACTTT. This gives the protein CASSDELSSPLHF.

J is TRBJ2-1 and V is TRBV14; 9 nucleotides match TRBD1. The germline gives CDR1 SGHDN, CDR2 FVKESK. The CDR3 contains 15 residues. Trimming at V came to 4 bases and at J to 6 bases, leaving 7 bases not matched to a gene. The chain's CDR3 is CASSPGTGKFNEQFF. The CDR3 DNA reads TGTGCCAGCAGCCCCGGGACAGGGAAGTTCAATGAGCAGTTCTTC.

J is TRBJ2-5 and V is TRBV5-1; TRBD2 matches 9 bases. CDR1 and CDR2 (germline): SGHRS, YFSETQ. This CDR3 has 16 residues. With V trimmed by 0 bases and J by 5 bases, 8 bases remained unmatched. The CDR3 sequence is CASSLDPSGVGETQYF. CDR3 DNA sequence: TGCGCCAGCAGCTTGGATCCTAGCGGGGTAGGGGAGACCCAGTACTTC. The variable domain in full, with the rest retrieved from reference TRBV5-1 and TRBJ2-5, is KAGVTQTPRYLIKTRGQQVTLSCSPISGHRSVSWYQQTPGQGLQFLFEYFSETQRNKGNFPGRFSGRQFSNSRSEMNVSTLELGDSALYLCASSLDPSGVGETQYFGPGTRLLVL.

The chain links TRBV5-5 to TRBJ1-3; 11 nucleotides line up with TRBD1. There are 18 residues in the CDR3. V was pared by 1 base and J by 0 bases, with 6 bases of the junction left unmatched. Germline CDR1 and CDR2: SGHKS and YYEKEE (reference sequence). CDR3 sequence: CASSLLGQGGSSGNTIYF. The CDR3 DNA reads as TGTGCCAGCAGCTTGTTGGGACAGGGGGGATCCTCTGGAAACACCATATATTTT.

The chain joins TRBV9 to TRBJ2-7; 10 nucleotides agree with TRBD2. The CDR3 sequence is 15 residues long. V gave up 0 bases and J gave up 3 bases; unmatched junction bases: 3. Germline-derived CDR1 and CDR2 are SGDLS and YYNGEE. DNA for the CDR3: TGTGCCAGCAGCGTAGGATCTAGCGGGGGCTACGAGCAGTACTTC. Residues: CASSVGSSGGYEQYF.

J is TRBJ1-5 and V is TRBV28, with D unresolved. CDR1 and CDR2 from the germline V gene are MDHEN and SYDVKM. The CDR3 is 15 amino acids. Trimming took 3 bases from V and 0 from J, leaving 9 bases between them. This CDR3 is CASSFFGDSNQPQHF. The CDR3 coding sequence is TGTGCCAGCAGTTTCTTCGGGGATAGCAATCAGCCCCAGCATTTT.

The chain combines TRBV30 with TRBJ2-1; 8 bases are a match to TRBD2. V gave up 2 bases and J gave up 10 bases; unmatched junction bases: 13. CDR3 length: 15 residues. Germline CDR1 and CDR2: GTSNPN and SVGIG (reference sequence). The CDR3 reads CAWSKAGAPLGEQFF. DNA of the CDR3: TGTGCCTGGAGTAAAGCGGGGGCGCCCCTAGGAGAGCAGTTCTTC.

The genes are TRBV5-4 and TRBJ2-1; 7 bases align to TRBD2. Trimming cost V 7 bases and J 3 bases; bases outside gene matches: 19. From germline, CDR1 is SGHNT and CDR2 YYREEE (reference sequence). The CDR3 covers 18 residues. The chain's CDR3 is CASSSGGAGELLYNEQFF. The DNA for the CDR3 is TGTGCCAGCTCTAGCGGAGGGGCGGGGGAACTCCTCTACAATGAGCAGTTCTTC.

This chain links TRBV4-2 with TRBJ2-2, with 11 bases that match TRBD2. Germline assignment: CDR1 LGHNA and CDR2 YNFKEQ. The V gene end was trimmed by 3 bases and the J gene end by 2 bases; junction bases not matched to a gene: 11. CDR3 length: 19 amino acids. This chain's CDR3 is CASSQGSASGGLNTGELFF. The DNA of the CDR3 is TGTGCCAGCAGCCAGGGGTCGGCTAGCGGGGGGCTAAACACCGGGGAGCTGTTTTTT.

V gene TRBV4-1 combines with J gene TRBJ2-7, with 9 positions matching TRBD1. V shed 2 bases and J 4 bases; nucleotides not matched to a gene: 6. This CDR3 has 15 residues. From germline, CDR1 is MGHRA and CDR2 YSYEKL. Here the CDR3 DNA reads TGCGCCAGCAGCCAATATTCTGGACAGGGGTACGAGCAGTACTTC. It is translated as CASSQYSGQGYEQYF.

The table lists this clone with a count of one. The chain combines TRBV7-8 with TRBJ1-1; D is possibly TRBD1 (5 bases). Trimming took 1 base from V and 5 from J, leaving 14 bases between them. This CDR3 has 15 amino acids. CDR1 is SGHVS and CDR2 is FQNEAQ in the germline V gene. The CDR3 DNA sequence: TGTGCCAGCAGCTTAGTGCGGGGGAGAGGGACTGAAGCTTTCTTT. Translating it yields CASSLVRGRGTEAFF.

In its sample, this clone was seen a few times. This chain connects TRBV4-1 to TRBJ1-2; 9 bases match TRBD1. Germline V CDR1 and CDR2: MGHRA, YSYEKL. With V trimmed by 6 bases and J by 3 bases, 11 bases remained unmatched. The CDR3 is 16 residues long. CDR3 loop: CASRRGGQGRDYGYTF. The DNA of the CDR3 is TGCGCCAGCAGACGGGGGGGACAGGGACGAGACTATGGCTACACCTTC.

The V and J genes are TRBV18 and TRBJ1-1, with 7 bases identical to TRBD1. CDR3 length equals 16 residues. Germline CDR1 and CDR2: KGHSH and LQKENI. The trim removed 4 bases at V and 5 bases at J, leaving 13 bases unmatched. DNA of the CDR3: TGTGCCAGCTCACTGCTCCCCAGGGGGGAAGGGACTGAAGCTTTCTTT. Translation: CASSLLPRGEGTEAFF.

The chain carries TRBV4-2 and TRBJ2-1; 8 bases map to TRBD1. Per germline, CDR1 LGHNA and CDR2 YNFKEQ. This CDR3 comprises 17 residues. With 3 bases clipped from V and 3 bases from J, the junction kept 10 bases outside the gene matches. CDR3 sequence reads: CASSHPTSQGGYNEQFF. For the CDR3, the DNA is TGTGCCAGCAGCCACCCTACCTCACAGGGGGGCTACAATGAGCAGTTCTTC.

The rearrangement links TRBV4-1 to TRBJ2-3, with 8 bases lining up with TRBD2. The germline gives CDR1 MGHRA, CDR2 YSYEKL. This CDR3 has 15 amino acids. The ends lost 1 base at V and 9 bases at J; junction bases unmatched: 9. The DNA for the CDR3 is TGCGCCAGCAGCCAAGCTAGCGGGTCAATGGGCACGCAGTATTTT. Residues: CASSQASGSMGTQYF.

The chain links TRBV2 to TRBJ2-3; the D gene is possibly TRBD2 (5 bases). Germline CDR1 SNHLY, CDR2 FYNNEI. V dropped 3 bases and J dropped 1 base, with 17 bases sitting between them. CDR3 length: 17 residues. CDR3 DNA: TGTGCCAGCAGTGATATACCTAGCTCTCTCGGCACAGATACGCAGTATTTT. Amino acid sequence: CASSDIPSSLGTDTQYF.

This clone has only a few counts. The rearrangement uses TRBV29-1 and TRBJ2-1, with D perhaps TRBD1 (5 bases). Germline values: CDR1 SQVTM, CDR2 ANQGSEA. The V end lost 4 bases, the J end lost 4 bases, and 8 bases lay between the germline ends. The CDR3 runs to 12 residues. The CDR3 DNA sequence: TGCAGCGTTGGACAGCTATACAATGAGCAGTTCTTC. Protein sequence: CSVGQLYNEQFF.

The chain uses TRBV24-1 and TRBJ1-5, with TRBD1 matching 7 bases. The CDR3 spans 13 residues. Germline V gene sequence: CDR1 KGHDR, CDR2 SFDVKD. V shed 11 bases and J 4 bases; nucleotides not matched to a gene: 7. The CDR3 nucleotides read TGTGCCAACGAGGGACAGCCAAATCAGCCCCAGCATTTT. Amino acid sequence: CANEGQPNQPQHF.

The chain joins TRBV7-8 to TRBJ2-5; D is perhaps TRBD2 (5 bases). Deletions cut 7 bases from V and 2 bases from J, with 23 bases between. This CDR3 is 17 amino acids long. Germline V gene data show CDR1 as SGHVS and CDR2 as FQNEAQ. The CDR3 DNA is TGTGCCAGCACCTATGGGAGTTTATACGCAGTACAAGAGACCCAGTACTTC. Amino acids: CASTYGSLYAVQETQYF.

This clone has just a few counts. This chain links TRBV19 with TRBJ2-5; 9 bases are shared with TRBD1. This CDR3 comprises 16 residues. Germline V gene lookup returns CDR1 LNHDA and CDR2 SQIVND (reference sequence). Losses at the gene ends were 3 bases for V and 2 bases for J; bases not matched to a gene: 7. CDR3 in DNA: TGTGCCAGTAGTATGGGGACAGGGTCACGTCAAGAGACCCAGTACTTC. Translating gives CASSMGTGSRQETQYF.

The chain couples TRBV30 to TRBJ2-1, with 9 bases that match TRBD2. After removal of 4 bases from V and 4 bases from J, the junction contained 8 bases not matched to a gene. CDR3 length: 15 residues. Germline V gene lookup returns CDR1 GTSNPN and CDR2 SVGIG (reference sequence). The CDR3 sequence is CAWTENSGGYNEQFF. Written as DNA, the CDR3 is TGTGCCTGGACGGAAAATAGCGGGGGATACAATGAGCAGTTCTTC.

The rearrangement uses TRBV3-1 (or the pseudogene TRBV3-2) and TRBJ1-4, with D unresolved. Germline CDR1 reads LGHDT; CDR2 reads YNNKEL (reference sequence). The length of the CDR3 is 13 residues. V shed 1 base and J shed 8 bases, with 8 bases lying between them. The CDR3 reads CASSQVLREKLFF. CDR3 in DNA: TGTGCCAGCAGCCAAGTATTGAGGGAAAAACTGTTTTTT.

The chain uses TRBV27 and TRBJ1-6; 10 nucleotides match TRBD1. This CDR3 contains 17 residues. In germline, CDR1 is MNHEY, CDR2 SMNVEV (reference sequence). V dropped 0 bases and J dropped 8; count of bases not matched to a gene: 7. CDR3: CASSLSGQGVFDSPLHF. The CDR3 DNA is TGTGCCAGCAGTTTATCTGGACAGGGGGTTTTCGATTCACCCCTCCACTTT.

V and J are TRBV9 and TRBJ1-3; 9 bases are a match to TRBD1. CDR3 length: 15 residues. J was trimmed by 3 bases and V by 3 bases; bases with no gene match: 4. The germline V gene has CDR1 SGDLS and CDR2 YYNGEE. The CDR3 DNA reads TGTGCCAGCAGCGCCCACAGGGGGCATGGAAACACCATATATTTT. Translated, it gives CASSAHRGHGNTIYF.